Following are 32 T cell receptor beta chains from one sample sequenced in a study of T cell responses to AZD1222 COVID-19 vaccine. Produced via immunoSEQ multiplex PCR; TCRdb's table is partial and in-frame only. The table includes around 29,000 clones, over 90% detected once. The starting material was peripheral blood, obtained on day 0 of AZD1222 vaccination. The source is an adult in good health.

The V call is TRBV5-1, the J call TRBJ1-4; D gene unclear. Between the trimmed V and J ends, which lost 2 bases and 5 bases, there was a span of 10 bases. Germline V CDR1 and CDR2: SGHRS, YFSETQ. The CDR3 is made up of 14 amino acids. CDR3 in amino acids: CASSFGEKNEKLFF. The DNA for the CDR3 is TGCGCCAGCAGCTTTGGAGAAAAAAATGAAAAACTGTTTTTT.

This rearrangement joins TRBV30 to TRBJ1-6; 8 bases line up with TRBD1. The CDR3 is made up of 15 amino acids. Germline CDR1 and CDR2: GTSNPN and SVGIG (reference sequence). The junction had 5 bases not matched to a gene; V was cut back by 0 bases and J by 7 bases. The CDR3 here is CAWSVRQGANSPLHF. CDR3 nucleotides: TGTGCCTGGAGTGTCCGGCAGGGGGCAAATTCACCCCTCCACTTT.

The chain uses TRBV12-3 or TRBV12-4 and TRBJ2-1, with 8 positions matching TRBD2. Losses at the gene ends were 5 bases for V and 12 bases for J; bases not matched to a gene: 6. This CDR3 has 12 amino acids. The chain's CDR3 is CASSRAGEGQFF. The CDR3 DNA sequence: TGTGCCAGCAGTAGAGCGGGAGAGGGGCAGTTCTTC.

The chain is built from TRBV19 and TRBJ1-2, with unresolved D. This CDR3 has 15 amino acids. Trimming took off 0 bases at V and 4 bases at J, with 12 bases between the two ends. The germline CDR1 and CDR2 sequences are LNHDA and SQIVND (reference sequence). CDR3 sequence reads: CASSIDLWTTYGYTF. The DNA for the CDR3 is TGTGCCAGTAGTATAGATCTATGGACGACCTATGGCTACACCTTC.

The V and J genes are TRBV7-9 and TRBJ2-5, with a possible D match to TRBD1 (6 bases). The V gene lost 4 bases and the J gene lost 5 bases, with 11 bases spanning the gap. The CDR3 consists of 13 residues. Germline assignment: CDR1 SEHNR and CDR2 FQNEAQ (reference sequence). The CDR3 region has the DNA TGTGCCAGCAGCTACGCTCAGGGGGAGACCCAGTACTTC. Translation gives CASSYAQGETQYF.

The rearrangement joins TRBV28 to TRBJ1-5; weak D call: TRBD1 (6 bases). The CDR3 length is 15 residues. Germline V gene data show CDR1 as MDHEN and CDR2 as SYDVKM. The V end lost 4 bases, the J end lost 0 bases, and 10 bases lay between the germline ends. This CDR3 reads CASSSQGYSNQPQHF. CDR3 DNA: TGTGCCAGCAGTTCACAGGGTTATAGCAATCAGCCCCAGCATTTT.

The chain combines TRBV15 with TRBJ1-3; D possibly corresponds to TRBD1 (5 bases). The CDR3 has 14 amino acids. V was pared by 2 bases and J by 9 bases, with 14 bases between. The germline V gene encodes CDR1 LNHNV and CDR2 YYDKDF (reference sequence). The CDR3 nucleotides read TGTGCCACCAGCAGACAGGCGGAGGGGAGCACCATATATTTT. It encodes CATSRQAEGSTIYF.

This chain links TRBV7-2 with TRBJ1-1, with 7 bases lining up with TRBD1. The CDR3 runs to 14 residues. The trim removed 5 bases at V and 1 base at J, leaving 4 bases unmatched. CDR1 SGHTA and CDR2 FQGNSA come from the germline V gene. The chain's CDR3 is CASSHRGPNTEAFF. In DNA, the CDR3 is TGTGCCAGCAGCCACAGGGGCCCGAACACTGAAGCTTTCTTT.

The genes are TRBV19 and TRBJ1-1, with 8 positions matching TRBD1. The germline gives CDR1 LNHDA, CDR2 SQIVND (reference sequence). J gave up 5 bases and V 5 bases, and 13 bases lay outside the gene matches. The CDR3 is 16 residues long. This chain's CDR3 is CASSWQGASGWTEAFF. The CDR3 DNA sequence: TGTGCCAGTAGTTGGCAGGGGGCTTCTGGTTGGACTGAAGCTTTCTTT.

This chain's CDR3 is CASSQAVGGGNYGYTF. The CDR3 DNA is TGCGCCAGCAGCCAAGCCGTCGGGGGCGGTAACTATGGCTACACCTTC. V gene TRBV4-1 combines with J gene TRBJ1-2; a weak D match, TRBD1 (6 bases). With 1 base removed from V and 1 base from J, the gap between germline ends came to 13 bases. Germline CDR1 MGHRA, CDR2 YSYEKL. CDR3 length: 16 residues.

This clone occurred once. This chain connects TRBV9 to TRBJ1-6, with 9 bases lining up with TRBD1. CDR3 length: 16 amino acids. CDR1 and CDR2 from the germline V gene are SGDLS and YYNGEE. V was pared by 4 bases and J by 7 bases, with 9 bases of the junction left unmatched. The CDR3 DNA sequence: TGTGCCAGCAGCCCAACCGGGACAGGGTTCAATTCACCCCTCCACTTT. It translates to CASSPTGTGFNSPLHF.

V gene TRBV2 combines with J gene TRBJ2-2; tentative D call: TRBD1 (5 bases). The CDR3 sequence is 13 residues long. V was trimmed by 9 bases and J by 2 bases, leaving 10 bases between them. Germline CDR1 is SNHLY and CDR2 is FYNNEI. This CDR3 is CASRTLNTGELFF. In DNA form, the CDR3 reads TGTGCCAGTAGGACACTAAACACCGGGGAGCTGTTTTTT.

This clone was seen more than once but under ten times. The chain links TRBV28 to TRBJ1-2, with no clear D. The CDR3 spans 12 residues. The germline CDR1 and CDR2 sequences are MDHEN and SYDVKM. The germline V and J ends were trimmed by 10 bases and 0 bases, with 9 bases remaining between them. The CDR3 DNA follows: TGTGCCACCTCGACATCTAACTATGGCTACACCTTC. Protein sequence: CATSTSNYGYTF.

The chain recombines TRBV7-9 with TRBJ1-4, with D hard to call. The CDR3 is 16 residues long. Germline V CDR1 and CDR2: SEHNR, FQNEAQ (reference sequence). Trimming shortened V by 5 bases and J by 0 bases, and 13 bases separated the two germline ends. The CDR3 protein is CASSPREVATNEKLFF. The CDR3 DNA is TGTGCCAGCAGCCCCCGGGAGGTGGCAACTAATGAAAAACTGTTTTTT. The entire variable domain, with the rest obtained from reference TRBV7-9 and TRBJ1-4, is as follows: DTGVSQNPRHKITKRGQNVTFRCDPISEHNRLYWYRQTLGQGPEFLTYFQNEAQLEKSRLLSDRFSAERPKGSFSTLEIQRTEQGDSAMYLCASSPREVATNEKLFFGSGTQLSVL.

The chain has TRBV27 and TRBJ2-7; 7 bases agree with TRBD2. The ends lost 0 bases at V and 3 bases at J; junction bases unmatched: 2. The germline V gene has CDR1 MNHEY and CDR2 SMNVEV (reference sequence). The CDR3 runs to 14 residues. CDR3 nucleotides: TGTGCCAGCAGTTTATCTGGACTAGTCTACGAGCAGTACTTC. Translated: CASSLSGLVYEQYF.

The gene calls are TRBV30 and TRBJ2-7, with 10 bases identical to TRBD1. CDR3 length equals 14 residues. After removal of 2 bases from V and 2 bases from J, the junction contained 3 bases not matched to a gene. Germline V gene lookup returns CDR1 GTSNPN and CDR2 SVGIG (reference sequence). The CDR3 bases are TGTGCCTGGAGTTCCGGGACAGGGGCCTACGAGCAGTACTTC. It is translated as CAWSSGTGAYEQYF.

The chain joins TRBV11-2 to TRBJ1-5; no clear D. V was clipped by 0 bases and J by 4 bases, with 7 bases between them. This CDR3 has 14 amino acids. Looked up from germline, CDR1 is SGHAT and CDR2 is FQNNGV. The CDR3 sequence is CASSLDGANQPQHF. The DNA for the CDR3 is TGTGCCAGCAGCTTAGACGGTGCGAATCAGCCCCAGCATTTT.

This chain links TRBV3-1 (or the pseudogene TRBV3-2) with TRBJ1-6; the D is unclear. With 1 base removed from V and 7 bases from J, the gap between germline ends came to 14 bases. The CDR3 length is 16 residues. CDR1 and CDR2 from the germline V gene are LGHDT and YNNKEL (reference sequence). DNA for the CDR3: TGTGCCAGCAGCCAAGCGGCCGGTTCGGGGAATTCACCCCTCCACTTT. Protein sequence: CASSQAAGSGNSPLHF.

V usage is TRBV3-1 (or the pseudogene TRBV3-2) and J usage is TRBJ2-7; perhaps TRBD2 as D (5 bases). Germline CDR1 is LGHDT and CDR2 is YNNKEL (reference sequence). V gave up 0 bases and J gave up 4 bases, with 10 bases separating them. The CDR3 spans 14 residues. For the CDR3, the DNA is TGTGCCAGCAGCCAAGAGACTACTTTTTACGAGCAGTACTTC. Translation: CASSQETTFYEQYF.

J is TRBJ2-1 and V is TRBV7-2; D might be TRBD2 (5 bases). The CDR3 covers 15 residues. The V end was cut by 6 bases, the J end by 8 bases, with 20 bases between. Germline V CDR1 and CDR2: SGHTA, FQGNSA. Here the CDR3 DNA reads TGTGCCAGCAGATCCGGTCCGGGGTTGGTGGATGAGCAGTTCTTC. Translating it yields CASRSGPGLVDEQFF.

In nucleotides, the CDR3 is TGTGCCAGCAGCCCCCGGACAGGGGTGGTGAACACTGAAGCTTTCTTT. This sequence encodes CASSPRTGVVNTEAFF. This chain connects TRBV7-9 to TRBJ1-1, with TRBD1 identical over 9 bases. J was trimmed by 0 bases and V by 5 bases; bases with no gene match: 7. The CDR3 loop spans 16 amino acids. Germline V CDR1 and CDR2: SEHNR, FQNEAQ (reference sequence).

This chain links TRBV19 with TRBJ2-3, with D possibly being TRBD1 (5 bases). Germline V gene lookup returns CDR1 LNHDA and CDR2 SQIVND (reference sequence). The CDR3 is 15 amino acids. Trimming took off 3 bases at V and 0 bases at J, with 10 bases between the two ends. The CDR3 region is CASSIIGASTDTQYF. CDR3 coding DNA: TGTGCCAGTAGTATTATAGGGGCTAGCACAGATACGCAGTATTTT.

This chain joins TRBV4-1 and TRBJ1-4; 7 bases fit TRBD1. The CDR3 has 14 residues. Germline V gene lookup returns CDR1 MGHRA and CDR2 YSYEKL. Losses at the gene ends were 3 bases for V and 5 bases for J; bases not matched to a gene: 3. Here the CDR3 DNA reads TGCGCCAGCAGCCACACAGGGGTGAATGAAAAACTGTTTTTT. Encoded protein: CASSHTGVNEKLFF.

V is TRBV2 and J is TRBJ1-1, with D maybe TRBD1 (5 bases). The germline gives CDR1 SNHLY, CDR2 FYNNEI. The CDR3 covers 14 residues. With 4 bases removed from V and 1 base from J, the gap between germline ends came to 10 bases. The CDR3 region is CASSVRGGNTEAFF. The CDR3, as DNA: TGTGCCAGCAGTGTTAGGGGCGGGAACACTGAAGCTTTCTTT.

In this sample, this clone turned up once. The chain uses TRBV3-1 (or the pseudogene TRBV3-2) and TRBJ2-1; D gene unclear. The ends were cut back, 0 bases at V and 8 bases at J, with 17 bases in the middle. The CDR3 contains 16 residues. Germline loops: CDR1 LGHDT, CDR2 YNNKEL (reference sequence). Written as DNA, the CDR3 is TGTGCCAGCAGCCAAGAGTATCCCCTATCATCCCATGAGCAGTTCTTC. This gives the protein CASSQEYPLSSHEQFF.

The chain is built from TRBV28 and TRBJ1-2, with D possibly TRBD1 on 6 matching bases. The V and J ends lost 2 bases and 4 bases respectively, with 14 bases between them. CDR3 length: 15 residues. Germline loops: CDR1 MDHEN, CDR2 SYDVKM. CDR3 sequence (DNA): TGTGCCAGCAGTTTAAGGAGGGGGTATAGCTATGGCTACACCTTC. Amino acids: CASSLRRGYSYGYTF.

This chain connects TRBV5-1 to TRBJ2-2; tentative D call: TRBD2 (6 bases). Deletions cut 4 bases from V and 2 bases from J, with 18 bases between. Germline loops: CDR1 SGHRS, CDR2 YFSETQ. There are 17 residues in the CDR3. The CDR3 loop is CASSGGGSGRNTGELFF. The CDR3 nucleotides read TGCGCCAGCAGCGGTGGTGGGAGCGGGCGAAACACCGGGGAGCTGTTTTTT.

V and J are TRBV27 and TRBJ2-7; the D is unclear. Trimming removed 5 bases from V and 5 bases from J, with 13 bases in between. The CDR3 is 13 residues long. Germline assignment: CDR1 MNHEY and CDR2 SMNVEV (reference sequence). The CDR3 DNA sequence: TGTGCCAGCAGTGACCTGACGATGAACGAGCAGTACTTC. Translated: CASSDLTMNEQYF.

V and J are TRBV18 and TRBJ1-1; 10 bases match TRBD1. The CDR3 spans 14 residues. Germline V gene data show CDR1 as KGHSH and CDR2 as LQKENI. The V gene end was trimmed by 3 bases and the J gene end by 4 bases; junction bases not matched to a gene: 2. CDR3 sequence (DNA): TGTGCCAGCTCACCGGGGGACAGGGGCACTGAAGCTTTCTTT. Its protein product is CASSPGDRGTEAFF. Looking up the rest from reference TRBV18 and TRBJ1-1 gives the full variable domain: NAGVMQNPRHLVRRRGQEARLRCSPMKGHSHVYWYRQLPEEGLKFMVYLQKENIIDESGMPKERFSAEFPKEGPSILRIQQVVRGDSAAYFCASSPGDRGTEAFFGQGTRLTVV.

The V and J genes are TRBV11-2 and TRBJ2-7; D is ambiguous. This CDR3 comprises 11 residues. Trimming shortened V by 6 bases and J by 6 bases, and 9 bases separated the two germline ends. The V gene's germline CDR1 is SGHAT and CDR2 FQNNGV. CDR3 coding DNA: TGTGCCAGCAGTTCTACCGTCGAGCAGTACTTC. Translated: CASSSTVEQYF.

CDR3 in DNA: TGTGCCAGCAGCGTGGACAGGGGGTTTACCTACGAGCAGTACTTC. Protein product: CASSVDRGFTYEQYF. The chain employs TRBV5-4 and TRBJ2-7; 10 bases are a match to TRBD1. The CDR3 length is 15 residues. Per germline, CDR1 SGHNT and CDR2 YYREEE (reference sequence). J was trimmed by 2 bases and V by 4 bases; bases with no gene match: 6.

The chain employs TRBV20-1 and TRBJ2-1, with D possibly TRBD1 on 5 matching bases. From germline, CDR1 is DFQATT and CDR2 SNEGSKA (reference sequence). The CDR3 covers 11 residues. Trimming left V 5 bases short and J 5 bases short, with 7 bases between. CDR3 DNA: TGCAGTGCTTCAGGGAACAATGAGCAGTTCTTC. Translation gives CSASGNNEQFF.